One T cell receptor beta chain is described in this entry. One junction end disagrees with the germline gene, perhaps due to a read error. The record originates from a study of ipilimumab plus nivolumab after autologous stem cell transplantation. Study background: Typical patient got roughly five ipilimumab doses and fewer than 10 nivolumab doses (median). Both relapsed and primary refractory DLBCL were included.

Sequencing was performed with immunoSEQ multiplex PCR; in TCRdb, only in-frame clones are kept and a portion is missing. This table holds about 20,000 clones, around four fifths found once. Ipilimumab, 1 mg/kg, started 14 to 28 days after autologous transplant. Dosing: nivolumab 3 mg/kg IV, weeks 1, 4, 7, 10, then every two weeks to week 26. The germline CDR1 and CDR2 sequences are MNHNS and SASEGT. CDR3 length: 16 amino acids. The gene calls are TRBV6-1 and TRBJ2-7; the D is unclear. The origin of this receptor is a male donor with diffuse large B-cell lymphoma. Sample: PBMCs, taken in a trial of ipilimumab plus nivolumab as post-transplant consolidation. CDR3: CASREGVSRPRSEQYF. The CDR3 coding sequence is TGTGCCAGCAGGGAAGGAGTTTCACGTCCGCGATCCGAGCAGTACTTC.